Listed below are T cell receptor beta chains from one sample, sequenced in a study of blood T cells in healthy people across ages. TCRdb ran MiXCR on the 5' RACE reads and lists one entry per CDR3 protein. The top ten clones hold around 30% of a sample with 890,000 or so distinct CDR3 sequences, less than 80% of them seen once. Sequencing was carried out using blood. The receptors come from a man younger than 45 in good health. Each CDR3 is given with its conserved first and last residue. A D gene is named only where the DNA matches it firmly. The size of a clone is reported for some rows only, either as once, few or many, or as a class for expanded clones.

len	v_gene	j_gene	abundance	d_gene	CDR3aa	CDR3nt
15	TRBV9	TRBJ2-3	NA	NA	CASSSAGQIADTQYF	TGTGCCAGCAGCTCCGCGGGGCAGATCGCAGATACGCAGTATTTT
15	TRBV5-5	TRBJ2-1	NA	NA	CATAPQGNSYNEQFF	TGTGCTACAGCGCCCCAGGGAAACTCCTACAATGAGCAGTTCTTC
20	TRBV5-5	TRBJ2-6	NA	NA	CASSLTETRALTSGANVLTF	TGTGCCAGCAGCTTAACCGAAACCAGGGCTCTTACATCTGGGGCCAACGTCCTGACTTTC
12	TRBV7-2	TRBJ1-2	NA	NA	CASSLVMQDYTF	TGTGCCAGCAGCTTAGTAATGCAGGACTACACCTTC
16	TRBV4-2	TRBJ1-6	NA	NA	CASSQGDRLTNSPLHF	TGTGCCAGCAGCCAAGGAGACAGGCTAACTAATTCACCCCTCCACTTT
13	TRBV28	TRBJ1-1	NA	NA	CASSNTGTRRAFF	TGTGCCAGCAGCAATACAGGGACGCGGAGAGCTTTCTTT
14	TRBV27	TRBJ2-7	NA	NA	CASSFSGVAYEQYF	TGTGCCAGCAGTTTTTCGGGGGTAGCCTACGAGCAGTACTTC
16	TRBV9	TRBJ2-1	NA	NA	CASSVELYSPYNEQFF	TGTGCCAGCAGCGTAGAATTGTACTCCCCCTACAATGAGCAGTTCTTC
13	TRBV18	TRBJ1-1	once	NA	CASSPVPSAEAFF	TGTGCCAGCTCGCCAGTCCCCAGCGCTGAAGCTTTCTTT
16	TRBV3-1	TRBJ1-4	NA	NA	CASSLPGGAGTEKLFF	TGTGCCAGCAGCCTCCCCGGCGGTGCAGGGACTGAAAAACTGTTTTTT
19	TRBV12-3/TRBV12-4	TRBJ2-6	NA	TRBD1	CASSPGQRSLSWWANVLTF	TGTGCCAGCAGTCCGGGACAGCGCTCTTTATCGTGGTGGGCCAACGTCCTGACTTTC
15	TRBV6-5	TRBJ2-1	NA	NA	CASSDFGGPYNEQFF	TGTGCCAGCAGCGACTTCGGGGGGCCCTACAATGAGCAGTTCTTC
16	TRBV5-1	TRBJ2-1	NA	NA	CASSLVGRRPAYRQFF	TGCGCCAGCAGCTTAGTGGGACGTAGGCCGGCGTATAGGCAGTTCTTC
15	TRBV20-1	TRBJ2-7	NA	NA	CSARGGHGSSYEQYF	TGCAGTGCTAGGGGTGGACACGGGAGCTCCTACGAGCAGTACTTC
18	TRBV4-3	TRBJ2-2	NA	TRBD2	CASSQDPLAGAFTGELFF	TGCGCCAGCAGCCAAGACCCGCTAGCGGGGGCCTTCACCGGGGAGCTGTTTTTT
14	TRBV4-2	TRBJ2-7	once	TRBD1	CACTNRDRGYEQYF	TGTGCCTGCACCAACCGGGACAGGGGCTACGAGCAGTACTTC
15	TRBV10-3	TRBJ2-1	NA	NA	CAISEAVATYNEQFF	TGTGCCATCAGTGAGGCAGTGGCAACCTACAATGAGCAGTTCTTC
15	TRBV12-3/TRBV12-4	TRBJ2-5	NA	TRBD2	CASSLIQRGEETQYF	TGTGCCAGCAGTTTAATCCAACGGGGGGAAGAGACCCAGTACTTC
14	TRBV20-1	TRBJ2-5	NA	TRBD1	CSAGTGEYAETQYF	TGCAGTGCGGGGACAGGGGAGTATGCGGAGACCCAGTACTTC
15	TRBV6-6	TRBJ2-5	NA	TRBD2	CASSGLLANQETQYF	TGTGCCAGCAGTGGACTACTAGCGAACCAAGAGACCCAGTACTTC
18	TRBV11-2	TRBJ2-3	NA	NA	CASSLDDQKFIGTDTQYF	TGTGCCAGCAGCTTAGATGATCAGAAATTCATAGGCACAGATACGCAGTATTTT